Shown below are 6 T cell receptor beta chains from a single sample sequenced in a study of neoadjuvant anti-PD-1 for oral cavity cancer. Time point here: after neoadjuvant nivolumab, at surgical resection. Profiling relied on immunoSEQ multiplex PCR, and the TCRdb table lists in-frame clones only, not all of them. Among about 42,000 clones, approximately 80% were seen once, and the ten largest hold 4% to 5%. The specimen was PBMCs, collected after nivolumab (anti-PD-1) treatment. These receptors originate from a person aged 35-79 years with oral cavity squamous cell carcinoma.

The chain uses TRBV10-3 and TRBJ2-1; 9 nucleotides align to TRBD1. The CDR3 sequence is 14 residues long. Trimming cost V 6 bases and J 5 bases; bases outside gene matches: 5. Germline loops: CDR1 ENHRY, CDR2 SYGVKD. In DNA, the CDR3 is TGTGCCATCAGGACGGACAGGGGCCACAATGAGCAGTTCTTC. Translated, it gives CAIRTDRGHNEQFF.

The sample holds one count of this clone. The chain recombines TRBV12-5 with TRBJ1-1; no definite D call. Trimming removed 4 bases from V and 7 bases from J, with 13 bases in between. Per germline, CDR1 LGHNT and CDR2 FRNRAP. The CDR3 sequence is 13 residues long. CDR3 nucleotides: TGTGCTAGTGGTTCCTTGAATGGGCTTGAAGCTTTCTTT. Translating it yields CASGSLNGLEAFF.

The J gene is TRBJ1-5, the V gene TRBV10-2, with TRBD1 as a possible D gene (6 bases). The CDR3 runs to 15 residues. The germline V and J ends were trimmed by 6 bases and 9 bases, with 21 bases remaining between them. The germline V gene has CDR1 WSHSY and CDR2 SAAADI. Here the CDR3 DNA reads TGCGCCAGCAGAGAAGCTACAGGGAGGCGGGCGCCCCAGCATTTT. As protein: CASREATGRRAPQHF.

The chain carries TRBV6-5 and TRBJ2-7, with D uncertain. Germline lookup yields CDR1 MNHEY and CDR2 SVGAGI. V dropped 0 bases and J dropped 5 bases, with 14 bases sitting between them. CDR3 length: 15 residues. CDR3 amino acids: CASSYSGSRRNEQYF. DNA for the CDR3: TGTGCCAGCAGTTACTCGGGGTCCCGAAGAAACGAGCAGTACTTC.

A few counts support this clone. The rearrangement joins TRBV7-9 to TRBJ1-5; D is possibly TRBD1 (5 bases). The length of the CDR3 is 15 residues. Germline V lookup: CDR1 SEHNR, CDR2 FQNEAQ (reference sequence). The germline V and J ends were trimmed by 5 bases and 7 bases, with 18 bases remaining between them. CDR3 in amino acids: CASSRDGTHLQPQHF. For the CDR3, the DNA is TGTGCCAGCAGCCGCGACGGGACCCACCTGCAGCCCCAGCATTTT.

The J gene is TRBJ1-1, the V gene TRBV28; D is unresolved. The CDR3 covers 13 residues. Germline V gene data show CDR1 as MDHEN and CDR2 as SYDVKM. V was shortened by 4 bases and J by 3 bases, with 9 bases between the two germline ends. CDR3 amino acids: CASSSYRDTEAFF. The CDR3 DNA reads TGTGCCAGCAGTTCCTACAGAGACACTGAAGCTTTCTTT.